This T cell receptor beta chain originates from a study of T cells after yellow fever vaccination. On the study more broadly: SMART-Seq v4 Ultra Low Input handled preparation of low-cell-number fractions.

Study-level findings and limits: The CD4 compartment and the CD8 compartment contained a small share of clonotypes in common. Contaminating bulk clonotypes could be abundant in FACS-sorted repertoires.

The CDR3 runs 14 residues. V lost 4 bases to trimming and J lost 6 bases, with 14 bases between them. CDR1 is SGHTA, CDR2 FQGTGA, per germline. Template switching by 5'RACE produced TCR cDNA, adding a universal primer site and UMIs. In TCRdb, the 5' RACE reads were re-called with MiXCR into one record per CDR3 protein. The table has some 160,000 distinct CDR3 sequences, roughly a tenth seen once. This clonotype came up a few times. No antigen is known for it. The V call is TRBV7-3, the J call TRBJ2-3, with a possible D match to TRBD1 (5 bases). The TCR was taken from a young man who received the YFV17D yellow fever vaccine. The source was CD8+ T cells sorted from PBMCs, collected 45 days after the yellow fever booster vaccination. CDR3 residues: CASSSDTSHDTQYF. The CDR3 bases are TGTGCCAGCAGCTCGGACACCTCCCACGATACGCAGTATTTT.